This is a list of T cell receptor beta chains from one sample in a study of immune heterogeneity within non-small cell lung tumors. Each CDR3 protein gets one entry after TCRdb re-called the multiplex PCR reads with MiXCR. Of over 9,500 distinct CDR3 sequences listed, around a fifth are singletons. The sample taken for sequencing was lung tumor tissue. These receptor sequences come from a man aged 55 to 70 with non-small cell lung cancer. CDR3s include the opening cysteine and the closing phenylalanine or tryptophan. D genes are given only for firm matches. Only some rows state a clone size, as once, few, many or a class for expanded clones.

j_gene: TRBJ2-7; v_gene: TRBV12-3/TRBV12-4; d_gene: TRBD2; abundance: few; CDR3nt: TGTGCCAGCAGCTCGGGACTAGCGGGAGTAGGCTACGAGCAGTACTTC; CDR3aa: CASSSGLAGVGYEQYF
j_gene: TRBJ2-3; v_gene: TRBV11-3; d_gene: NA; abundance: NA; CDR3nt: TGTGCCAGCAGCACACGACTGGGAGGTTGGGCAGATACGCAGTATTTT; CDR3aa: CASSTRLGGWADTQYF
j_gene: TRBJ2-7; v_gene: TRBV4-2; d_gene: TRBD2; abundance: NA; CDR3nt: TGTGCCAGCAGCCAAGGACTCGGGAGGGACTACGAGCAGTACTTC; CDR3aa: CASSQGLGRDYEQYF
j_gene: TRBJ1-4; v_gene: TRBV20-1; d_gene: NA; abundance: few; CDR3nt: TGCAGTGCTAGAGGAGTTGTGGGTAGGGGTAGGGAAAAACTGTTTTTT; CDR3aa: CSARGVVGRGREKLFF
j_gene: TRBJ1-4; v_gene: TRBV12-3/TRBV12-4; d_gene: TRBD1; abundance: medium-sized; CDR3nt: TGTGCCAGCAGTCCGGGGACAGGGGGCAGGAAACTGTTTTTT; CDR3aa: CASSPGTGGRKLFF
j_gene: TRBJ2-3; v_gene: TRBV7-6; d_gene: NA; abundance: medium-sized; CDR3nt: TGTGCCAGCAGCATAAACACAGATACGCAGTATTTT; CDR3aa: CASSINTDTQYF
j_gene: TRBJ2-5; v_gene: TRBV15; d_gene: NA; abundance: medium-sized; CDR3nt: TGTGCCACCAGCAGAGATATGGAGACCCAGTACTTC; CDR3aa: CATSRDMETQYF
j_gene: TRBJ1-1; v_gene: TRBV5-6; d_gene: NA; abundance: NA; CDR3nt: TGTGCCAGCACCCTCATTCAAGATACCTCGAACACTGAAGCTTTCTTT; CDR3aa: CASTLIQDTSNTEAFF
j_gene: TRBJ2-2; v_gene: TRBV30; d_gene: NA; abundance: NA; CDR3nt: TGTGCCTGGTTGGGGGCAGTTACGACCGGGGAGCTGTTTTTT; CDR3aa: CAWLGAVTTGELFF
j_gene: TRBJ2-1; v_gene: TRBV18; d_gene: NA; abundance: few; CDR3nt: TGTGCCAGCTCACTTAGTTATGAGGTCGATGAGCAGTTCTTC; CDR3aa: CASSLSYEVDEQFF
j_gene: TRBJ2-2; v_gene: TRBV6-2/TRBV6-3; d_gene: TRBD2; abundance: few; CDR3nt: TGTGCCAGCAGTTATTCCCCCAGGACTAGCGTGTGCACCGGGGAGCTGTTTTTT; CDR3aa: CASSYSPRTSVCTGELFF
j_gene: TRBJ2-7; v_gene: TRBV2; d_gene: TRBD2; abundance: medium-sized; CDR3nt: TGTGCCAGCAGCCGGGAGGGTAACGAGCAGTACTTC; CDR3aa: CASSREGNEQYF
j_gene: TRBJ1-1; v_gene: TRBV12-3/TRBV12-4; d_gene: TRBD1; abundance: medium-sized; CDR3nt: TGTGCCAGCAGTAGCAACAGGGGGCCCGACACTGAAGCTTTCTTT; CDR3aa: CASSSNRGPDTEAFF
j_gene: TRBJ2-1; v_gene: TRBV12-3/TRBV12-4; d_gene: TRBD2; abundance: medium-sized; CDR3nt: TGTGCCAGCAGTTTCAGAAGACTAGCCGACAATGAGCAGTTCTTC; CDR3aa: CASSFRRLADNEQFF
j_gene: TRBJ2-3; v_gene: TRBV6-1; d_gene: TRBD2; abundance: few; CDR3nt: TGTGCCAGCAGGGTCGGGACTAGAATACGAAGCACAGATACGCAGTATTTT; CDR3aa: CASRVGTRIRSTDTQYF
j_gene: TRBJ2-5; v_gene: TRBV29-1; d_gene: NA; abundance: NA; CDR3nt: TGCAGCGGACAGGATGTAGAGACCCAGTACTTC; CDR3aa: CSGQDVETQYF
j_gene: TRBJ2-1; v_gene: TRBV6-2/TRBV6-3; d_gene: TRBD2; abundance: NA; CDR3nt: TGTGCCAACAGCCCGACAAGGACTAGCGGGAGCACCTATGAGCAGTTCTTC; CDR3aa: CANSPTRTSGSTYEQFF
j_gene: TRBJ1-6; v_gene: TRBV5-5; d_gene: NA; abundance: NA; CDR3nt: TGTGCCAGCAGCTTGTCCGGGAGCTCCTATAATTCACCCCTCCACTTT; CDR3aa: CASSLSGSSYNSPLHF
j_gene: TRBJ2-1; v_gene: TRBV11-3; d_gene: NA; abundance: NA; CDR3nt: TGTGCCAGCAGCTTCGGGACGCTGGGGACCGATGAGCAGTTCTTC; CDR3aa: CASSFGTLGTDEQFF
j_gene: TRBJ2-7; v_gene: TRBV2; d_gene: NA; abundance: medium-sized; CDR3nt: TGTGCCAGCCATTACAGGGTCTCCTACGAGCAGTACTTC; CDR3aa: CASHYRVSYEQYF
j_gene: TRBJ2-5; v_gene: TRBV9; d_gene: NA; abundance: NA; CDR3nt: TGTGTCAGCAGCGTTCCCCATGAGGGTTATTTGTTGGAGACCCAGTACTTC; CDR3aa: CVSSVPHEGYLLETQYF
j_gene: TRBJ2-2; v_gene: TRBV3-1; d_gene: TRBD1; abundance: NA; CDR3nt: TGTGCCAGCAGCCCCCCGGGACAGGGGAGTACCGGGGAGCTGTTTTTT; CDR3aa: CASSPPGQGSTGELFF
j_gene: TRBJ1-5; v_gene: TRBV7-8; d_gene: NA; abundance: few; CDR3nt: TGTGCCAGAAGTTACCGGGAGGACCTCAATCAGCCCCAGCATTTT; CDR3aa: CARSYREDLNQPQHF
j_gene: TRBJ1-5; v_gene: TRBV4-1; d_gene: NA; abundance: few; CDR3nt: TGCGCCAGCAGCCAAGATCAGGCCGGCAATCAGCCCCAGCATTTT; CDR3aa: CASSQDQAGNQPQHF
j_gene: TRBJ2-1; v_gene: TRBV20-1; d_gene: TRBD2; abundance: few; CDR3nt: TGCAGTGCCCGGACTAGCCGTAACTACAATGAGCAGTTCTTC; CDR3aa: CSARTSRNYNEQFF
j_gene: TRBJ1-3; v_gene: TRBV29-1; d_gene: NA; abundance: NA; CDR3nt: TGCAGCGTCGAGGGACCCGGAAACACCATATATTTT; CDR3aa: CSVEGPGNTIYF
j_gene: TRBJ2-7; v_gene: TRBV12-3/TRBV12-4; d_gene: NA; abundance: medium-sized; CDR3nt: TGTGCCAGCAGACCGCCTGGAGGCTACGAGCAGTACTTC; CDR3aa: CASRPPGGYEQYF
j_gene: TRBJ2-7; v_gene: TRBV11-2; d_gene: TRBD2; abundance: medium-sized; CDR3nt: TGTGCCAGCAGCTCACTAGCGGGAGGGCCGTACGAGCAGTACTTC; CDR3aa: CASSSLAGGPYEQYF
j_gene: TRBJ1-5; v_gene: TRBV20-1; d_gene: NA; abundance: NA; CDR3nt: TGCAGTGCTAGAGCCGTCAGCAGCAATCAGCCCCAGCATTTT; CDR3aa: CSARAVSSNQPQHF
j_gene: TRBJ2-3; v_gene: TRBV2; d_gene: TRBD2; abundance: medium-sized; CDR3nt: TGTGCCAGCAGTGAAGCGATACTAGCGGAGCCCACAGATACGCAGTATTTT; CDR3aa: CASSEAILAEPTDTQYF
j_gene: TRBJ2-5; v_gene: TRBV4-1; d_gene: NA; abundance: few; CDR3nt: TGCGCCAGCAGCCAAGGGACAGACCAAGAGACCCAGTACTTC; CDR3aa: CASSQGTDQETQYF
j_gene: TRBJ1-2; v_gene: TRBV12-3/TRBV12-4; d_gene: NA; abundance: NA; CDR3nt: TGTGCCAGCGTCTGGGGGGGGGTGGGTGGCGACACCTTC; CDR3aa: CASVWGGVGGDTF
j_gene: TRBJ2-7; v_gene: TRBV25-1; d_gene: TRBD2; abundance: NA; CDR3nt: TGTGCCAGCACCTCCCTAGCGGGAGTCCCCCCCTACGAGCAGTACTTC; CDR3aa: CASTSLAGVPPYEQYF
j_gene: TRBJ1-1; v_gene: TRBV19; d_gene: TRBD1; abundance: few; CDR3nt: TGTGCCAGTAGGGAATCGGGACAGCGGAACACTGAAGCTTTCTTT; CDR3aa: CASRESGQRNTEAFF
j_gene: TRBJ2-5; v_gene: TRBV12-3/TRBV12-4; d_gene: TRBD2; abundance: few; CDR3nt: TGTGCCAGCAGTTTTAGCGGGAGGGGGGAGACCCAGTACTTC; CDR3aa: CASSFSGRGETQYF
j_gene: TRBJ2-7; v_gene: TRBV30; d_gene: TRBD2; abundance: NA; CDR3nt: TGTGCCTGGGGGACTAGCCACGAGCAGTACTTC; CDR3aa: CAWGTSHEQYF
j_gene: TRBJ1-2; v_gene: TRBV18; d_gene: TRBD1; abundance: medium-sized; CDR3nt: TGTGCCAGCTCCCCAGGACAGGGGGAAATTAACTATGGCTACACCTTC; CDR3aa: CASSPGQGEINYGYTF
j_gene: TRBJ1-2; v_gene: TRBV30; d_gene: NA; abundance: few; CDR3nt: TGTGCCTGGAGTTCTAGGGGCTACTATGGCTACACCTTC; CDR3aa: CAWSSRGYYGYTF
j_gene: TRBJ1-3; v_gene: TRBV9; d_gene: NA; abundance: medium-sized; CDR3nt: TGTGCCAGCAGCGGAAAAAATAGTGGGGGAAACACCATATATTTT; CDR3aa: CASSGKNSGGNTIYF
j_gene: TRBJ2-1; v_gene: TRBV5-1; d_gene: TRBD2; abundance: NA; CDR3nt: TGCGCCAGCAGCTTCGGACTAGCGGACTACAATGAGCAGTTCTTC; CDR3aa: CASSFGLADYNEQFF
j_gene: TRBJ1-6; v_gene: TRBV27; d_gene: TRBD1; abundance: medium-sized; CDR3nt: TGTGCCAGCAGTTTGCGAGGGGGCAATTCACCCCTCCACTTT; CDR3aa: CASSLRGGNSPLHF
j_gene: TRBJ2-7; v_gene: TRBV9; d_gene: NA; abundance: NA; CDR3nt: TGTGCCAGCAGCGTATACAGGGACACCGGCGAGCAGTACTTC; CDR3aa: CASSVYRDTGEQYF
j_gene: TRBJ2-5; v_gene: TRBV3-1; d_gene: TRBD2; abundance: NA; CDR3nt: TGTGCCAGCAGCCAAGAGGCTGAATGGTTGACTAGCGAGACCCCCCAAGAGACCCAGTACTTC; CDR3aa: CASSQEAEWLTSETPQETQYF
j_gene: TRBJ1-5; v_gene: TRBV7-8; d_gene: TRBD1; abundance: few; CDR3nt: TGTGCCAGCAGCCAGGGGACAGGCGGGCGCAATCAGCCCCAGCATTTT; CDR3aa: CASSQGTGGRNQPQHF
j_gene: TRBJ1-1; v_gene: TRBV6-5; d_gene: NA; abundance: few; CDR3nt: TGTGCCAGCAGTTACGCAGTTAACACTGAAGCTTTCTTT; CDR3aa: CASSYAVNTEAFF
j_gene: TRBJ1-1; v_gene: TRBV2; d_gene: NA; abundance: NA; CDR3nt: TGTGCCGTCAGTGGCTTATCGAGAGCTTTCTTT; CDR3aa: CAVSGLSRAFF
j_gene: TRBJ2-4; v_gene: TRBV18; d_gene: NA; abundance: few; CDR3nt: TGTGCCAGCTCATCACCGATCACGGCCGGAAACATTCAGTACTTC; CDR3aa: CASSSPITAGNIQYF
j_gene: TRBJ2-1; v_gene: TRBV7-9; d_gene: NA; abundance: once; CDR3nt: TGTGCCAGCAGCTGGGACTACAATGAGCAGTTCTTC; CDR3aa: CASSWDYNEQFF
j_gene: TRBJ2-3; v_gene: TRBV12-3/TRBV12-4; d_gene: TRBD2; abundance: few; CDR3nt: TGTGCCAGCAGTCCGGGACTAGCGGGACGGATGACAGATACGCAGTATTTT; CDR3aa: CASSPGLAGRMTDTQYF
j_gene: TRBJ2-1; v_gene: TRBV2; d_gene: NA; abundance: few; CDR3nt: TGTGCCAGCAGTGCTAGTGGCTCCTACAATGAGCAGTTCTTC; CDR3aa: CASSASGSYNEQFF
j_gene: TRBJ2-7; v_gene: TRBV5-4; d_gene: TRBD1; abundance: few; CDR3nt: TGTGCCAGCAGCTCGCGATTGGACAGGGGGCGCGCCTACGAGCAGTACTTC; CDR3aa: CASSSRLDRGRAYEQYF
j_gene: TRBJ2-3; v_gene: TRBV19; d_gene: NA; abundance: NA; CDR3nt: TGTGCCAGTAGTTTAGCCAGGGGCGGCCCAGATACGCAGTATTTT; CDR3aa: CASSLARGGPDTQYF
j_gene: TRBJ2-2; v_gene: TRBV12-3/TRBV12-4; d_gene: TRBD1; abundance: medium-sized; CDR3nt: TGTGCCAGCAGCAGGGACAGGGTCAGAGGGGAGCTGTTTTTT; CDR3aa: CASSRDRVRGELFF
j_gene: TRBJ2-1; v_gene: TRBV6-2/TRBV6-3; d_gene: TRBD2; abundance: NA; CDR3nt: TGTGCCAGAGGACTAGCGGGGAGCAATGAGCAGTTCTTC; CDR3aa: CARGLAGSNEQFF
j_gene: TRBJ1-2; v_gene: TRBV6-6; d_gene: TRBD1; abundance: medium-sized; CDR3nt: TGTGCCAGCAGTTACTCATCAGGACAGGGATTTCATGGCTACACCTTC; CDR3aa: CASSYSSGQGFHGYTF